The subject of this entry is one T cell receptor (beta chain). Only a few counts were recorded for this clonotype. Its antigen remains unidentified. The input lacks base qualities; no much larger clone sits a single base away. This sample stems from a study of vaccination and CD4 T cells after COVID-19 (dated by TCRdb to between 2021 and 2024). For context, the study as a whole: Convalescent patients had a positive SARS-CoV-2 result on nasal swab PCR, and of these patients, 8 or 9 had mild disease and one had severe disease. Six males and four females were included in the convalescent cohort, with two Hispanic individuals, seven Caucasians, two Asians and one multiracial person represented. Participants received two doses of either the Pfizer-BioNTech BNT162b2 vaccine (n=8) or the Moderna mRNA-1273 vaccine (n=2). Post-COVID blood samples were collected from convalescent patients a median of approximately 93 days after diagnosis, with a range of roughly 35 to 161 days. Post-vaccine blood samples were taken a median of 72 days after the second vaccine dose, with a range of 14 to 241 days. Overlapping spike peptide pools from SARS-CoV-2 and from the common cold coronaviruses HCoV-NL63, HCoV-OC43 and HCoV-229E were used as culture stimuli. As controls, cultures received a CEFX viral epitope pool (the positive control), an HIV-1 Nef peptide pool (the negative control), or no peptide at all. In 10 COVID-19 convalescent patients and a few infection-naive healthy vaccine recipients, the spike-specific CD4+ TCR repertoire before mRNA vaccination was compared with the repertoire after mRNA vaccination. The paper's findings and limits, for the study overall: Among convalescent patients, a median about 86% of the SARS-CoV-2-reactive clones seen after vaccination appeared only after vaccination, which suggests priming specific to the vaccine. The median number of SARS-CoV-2-reactive clonotypes rose from around 20 after infection to a few dozen after vaccination, but the change was not significant. The study included relatively few convalescent patients and did not analyze early timepoints after natural infection. Nearly all vaccine-specific clones in convalescent patients (304 of 307) were mono-reactive for SARS-CoV-2 spike rather than cross-reactive with common cold coronaviruses.

Taken from the germline V gene, the CDR1 and CDR2 loops are KGHSH and LQKENI. Counted from cysteine to phenylalanine, this CDR3 has 12 amino acids. Of all the DNA, just the CDR3 is kept, 36 bases in frame from base 1. V loses 2 bases of germline sequence and J loses 5 bases, and the interval between the two ends is 6 bases. Libraries came from PCR. DNA from cultured CD4+ T cells was subjected to TCR sequencing with the Oncomine TCR Beta short-read assay at the Johns Hopkins FTIC core. The QIAamp micro DNA kit was used to extract genomic DNA from the cultured CD4+ T cells. Oncomine TCR Beta libraries from cultured CD4+ T cells were pooled using unique dual indexes and sequenced on an Illumina iSeq 100. The authors' analysis ran thus. Non-productive sequences were removed, and CDR3s not starting with C, not ending with F or W, or shorter than 7 amino acids were discarded. Antigen-specific clonotypes were identified with the MANAFEST web application by comparing peptide-stimulated wells with reference and other culture wells. To be called positive, a clone needed an FDR below 0.05, an odds ratio above 5, and a productive frequency above 0.1% in at least two of three replicate wells. Cross-reactive clonotypes were defined as significantly expanded in both SARS-CoV-2 spike wells and at least one common cold coronavirus spike condition. CDR3 homology was assessed with Levenshtein distances (stringdist) and unrooted phylogenetic trees (ape) in R version 3.6.1. TCRdb reprocessed the public reads (quality trimming at Q25 with fastp, clone calling with MiXCR) and kept in-frame beta chains. Identical CDR3 proteins give one entry, which carries the most common genes and DNA. These V and J calls originate from TCRdb's pipeline instead of the authors' own analysis. The sample table holds 4,000 to 4,500 distinct CDR3 sequences, of which around two fifths were seen once. Approximately 50% of the sample goes to the ten largest clones.

The treatment or condition label on this specimen signifies: approximately 10-day PBMC culture with coronavirus spike peptide pools or control peptides (ViraFEST assay). To expand antigen-specific T cells with peptide pools and then pick out the expanded clonotypes through TCR sequencing, the study relied on the ViraFEST assay. Positive SARS-CoV-2 PCR tests in the convalescent patients dated from March to December 2020, before Alpha, Beta and Delta variants emerged in the United States. About 2 million PBMCs per well were cultured in IMDM with roughly 5% human AB serum and approximately 10 IU/ml IL-2, plus 10 ug/ml peptide pools. Half of the culture medium was replaced with fresh IL-2-containing medium on days 3 and 7. After approximately 11 days of culture, CD4+ T cells were isolated by negative selection with the EasySep CD4+ T cell isolation kit. Ficoll-Paque Plus gradient centrifugation was used to isolate PBMCs from whole blood, and the isolated PBMCs were then either used fresh or cryopreserved at -140C. Culture conditions were generally each tested in triplicate wells.

The clonotype comes from a human donor who had recovered from COVID-19. The sequence joins TRBV18 to TRBJ2-5; too little of a D gene remains to name it. The sample consisted of CD4+ T cells from blood, cultured in vitro. The DNA sequence is given as TGTGCCAGCTCACCAGAGGCGGAGACCCAGTACTTC. Its translation is CASSPEAETQYF.